Below, 26 T cell receptor beta chains from the same sample are listed, as sequenced in a study of OX40 agonist ivuxolimab in advanced cancers. The protocol was immunoSEQ multiplex PCR, while the TCRdb copy is restricted to in-frame clones and leaves out a portion. The sample records 53,000 or so clones, roughly 92% being singletons. The material was CD4+ or CD8+ T cells sorted from blood, obtained in a trial of the OX40 agonist ivuxolimab. The receptor source for this set is an adult with an advanced solid tumor such as melanoma, head and neck, liver or kidney cancer.

The CDR3 reads CASSSLSVSHEQYF. In DNA form, the CDR3 reads TGTGCCAGCAGTAGTCTTTCGGTTAGCCACGAGCAGTACTTC. V usage is TRBV27 and J usage is TRBJ2-7; D is ambiguous. CDR3 size: 14 residues. With 5 bases removed from V and 5 bases from J, the gap between germline ends came to 16 bases. The germline V gene encodes CDR1 MNHEY and CDR2 SMNVEV (reference sequence).

The chain joins TRBV2 to TRBJ1-2, with no clear D. CDR3 length: 14 amino acids. V was clipped by 1 base and J by 6 bases, with 12 bases between them. The germline CDR1 and CDR2 sequences are SNHLY and FYNNEI. The CDR3 region has the DNA TGTGCCAGCAGTGAAGGGAGCCCTTGGGATGGCTACACCTTC. It encodes CASSEGSPWDGYTF.

The chain is built from TRBV13 and TRBJ2-5; TRBD2 is a possible D gene (5 bases). Germline values: CDR1 PRHDT, CDR2 FYEKMQ (reference sequence). Trimming cost V 0 bases and J 5 bases, with 13 bases left between them. The CDR3 covers 15 residues. CDR3 in amino acids: CASSLGEVPTETQYF. CDR3 DNA: TGTGCCAGCAGCTTAGGGGAGGTTCCTACGGAGACCCAGTACTTC.

This clone appeared a few times. The chain joins TRBV15 to TRBJ1-5, with TRBD1 matching 7 bases. There are 14 residues in the CDR3. CDR1 is LNHNV and CDR2 is YYDKDF in the germline V gene (reference sequence). V gave up 9 bases and J gave up 0 bases; unmatched junction bases: 5. The CDR3 here is CATRDRASNQPQHF. CDR3 in DNA: TGTGCCACAAGGGACAGAGCTAGCAATCAGCCCCAGCATTTT. Variable domain in full (rest from reference TRBV15 and TRBJ1-5): DAMVIQNPRYQVTQFGKPVTLSCSQTLNHNVMYWYQQKSSQAPKLLFHYYDKDFNNEADTPDNFQSRRPNTSFCFLDIRSPGLGDTAMYLCATRDRASNQPQHFGDGTRLSIL.

This chain connects TRBV28 to TRBJ1-5; no reliable D call. The ends were cut back, 6 bases at V and 1 base at J, with 13 bases in the middle. Germline V gives CDR1 MDHEN, CDR2 SYDVKM. The CDR3 totals 15 residues. The CDR3: CASSSFGPSNQPQHF. The DNA of the CDR3 is TGTGCCAGCAGCTCCTTTGGTCCGAGCAATCAGCCCCAGCATTTT.

The genes are TRBV7-2 and TRBJ2-5; TRBD1 aligns across 7 bases. The CDR3 spans 15 residues. V lost 7 bases to trimming and J lost 2 bases; unmatched junction nucleotides: 10. The V gene's germline CDR1 is SGHTA and CDR2 FQGNSA. CDR3 amino acids: CASTPLQGYQETQYF. The CDR3 nucleotides read TGTGCCAGCACCCCCCTACAGGGGTATCAAGAGACCCAGTACTTC.

This clone is a singleton in its sample. The J gene is TRBJ2-1, the V gene TRBV27; 9 bases match TRBD2. This CDR3 spans 18 amino acids. The V and J ends lost 1 base and 5 bases, in that order; junction bases with no gene match: 12. Germline V lookup: CDR1 MNHEY, CDR2 SMNVEV (reference sequence). This chain's CDR3 is CASSLWGPAGGSHNEQFF. The CDR3 DNA follows: TGTGCCAGCAGTTTATGGGGGCCGGCGGGAGGGTCTCACAATGAGCAGTTCTTC.

This clone was detected only once. The gene calls are TRBV6-5 and TRBJ2-7, with 7 bases matching TRBD1. This CDR3 has 14 residues. Germline trimming cut 7 bases from V and 4 bases from J; bases unmatched to any gene: 10. Looked up from germline, CDR1 is MNHEY and CDR2 is SVGAGI. CDR3 bases: TGTGCCAGCACCTCGCCGGGACAGCGTTACGAGCAGTACTTC. This encodes CASTSPGQRYEQYF.

The chain links TRBV9 to TRBJ2-7, with a tentative D call TRBD2 (6 bases). The CDR3 totals 11 residues. CDR1 and CDR2 from the germline V gene are SGDLS and YYNGEE. Trimming removed 3 bases from V and 5 bases from J, with 6 bases in between. The CDR3 sequence: CASSAGDEQYF. The DNA for the CDR3 is TGTGCCAGCAGCGCGGGGGACGAGCAGTACTTC.

The chain is built from TRBV27 and TRBJ2-7, with D perhaps matching TRBD2 (5 bases). Germline V gene sequence: CDR1 MNHEY, CDR2 SMNVEV (reference sequence). The CDR3 is 15 residues long. V shed 5 bases and J shed 1 base, with 15 bases lying between them. CDR3 protein: CASSESRGLSYEQYF. CDR3 coding DNA: TGTGCCAGCAGTGAGAGTCGAGGGCTGTCCTACGAGCAGTACTTC.

The rearrangement uses TRBV28 and TRBJ1-5; possibly TRBD1 for D (6 bases). The V gene's germline CDR1 is MDHEN and CDR2 SYDVKM. The CDR3 contains 14 residues. Trimming removed 8 bases from V and 7 bases from J, with 18 bases in between. Here the CDR3 reads CASGWGAEGQPQHF. The CDR3, as DNA: TGTGCCAGCGGTTGGGGGGCAGAAGGACAGCCCCAGCATTTT.

Comment on this clone: This sequence may be a read error, since a much larger clone differs from it by one base. This chain joins TRBV7-9 and TRBJ1-4; D is undetermined. The germline gives CDR1 SEHNR, CDR2 FQNEAQ (reference sequence). The CDR3 has 14 amino acids. The germline V and J ends were trimmed by 6 bases and 0 bases, with 8 bases remaining between them. CDR3 DNA: TGTGCCAGCAGTTACAGTGCAACTAATGAAAAACTGTTTTTT. Protein sequence: CASSYSATNEKLFF.

J is TRBJ2-7 and V is TRBV28, with a possible D match to TRBD2 (5 bases). Looked up from germline, CDR1 is MDHEN and CDR2 is SYDVKM. The CDR3 is made up of 17 amino acids. The V end was cut by 0 bases, the J end by 3 bases, with 18 bases between. The DNA for the CDR3 is TGTGCCAGCAGTTTATGGGGGAGCGGCCGAGCCCACTACGAGCAGTACTTC. Its protein is CASSLWGSGRAHYEQYF.

This chain joins TRBV6-5 and TRBJ2-1; D perhaps matches TRBD2 (5 bases). This CDR3 has 15 residues. The germline gives CDR1 MNHEY, CDR2 SVGAGI. Between the trimmed V and J ends, which lost 6 bases and 9 bases, there was a span of 21 bases. DNA of the CDR3: TGTGCCAGCAGAAGTGCGGCGGGTCCATCAACTGAGCAGTTCTTC. It is translated as CASRSAAGPSTEQFF.

The J gene is TRBJ1-3, the V gene TRBV5-6; D call uncertain. The V end lost 2 bases, the J end lost 4 bases, and 4 bases lay between the germline ends. From germline, CDR1 is SGHDT and CDR2 YYEEEE. The CDR3 runs to 12 residues. This CDR3 reads CASSFTGNTIYF. CDR3 nucleotides: TGTGCCAGCAGCTTTACAGGAAACACCATATATTTT.

The gene calls are TRBV11-2 and TRBJ2-3; maybe TRBD1 (5 bases). The CDR3 has 15 amino acids. The germline gives CDR1 SGHAT, CDR2 FQNNGV. Deletions cut 5 bases from V and 3 bases from J, with 15 bases between. CDR3 amino acids: CASSPWGRTTDTQYF. Here the CDR3 DNA reads TGTGCCAGCAGCCCCTGGGGTAGGACAACAGATACGCAGTATTTT.

This chain links TRBV28 with TRBJ2-2, with 7 bases identical to TRBD1. Per germline, CDR1 MDHEN and CDR2 SYDVKM. This CDR3 contains 16 residues. The ends lost 6 bases at V and 2 bases at J; junction bases unmatched: 9. The CDR3 loop reads CASSILTGFNTGELFF. CDR3 DNA: TGTGCCAGCAGCATTTTGACAGGGTTCAACACCGGGGAGCTGTTTTTT.

The J gene is TRBJ2-1, the V gene TRBV19; D gene ambiguous. Trimming cost V 3 bases and J 5 bases, with 17 bases left between them. CDR1 and CDR2 from the germline V gene are LNHDA and SQIVND (reference sequence). The CDR3 contains 16 residues. The CDR3 is CASSMGSSNRHNEQFF. The CDR3 DNA is TGTGCCAGTAGTATGGGGTCATCGAATAGGCACAATGAGCAGTTCTTC.

The J gene is TRBJ2-7, the V gene TRBV27, with TRBD2 as a possible D gene (7 bases). In germline, CDR1 is MNHEY, CDR2 SMNVEV (reference sequence). This CDR3 is 17 amino acids long. Trimming pared 2 bases from V and 3 bases from J, leaving 20 bases between. DNA for the CDR3: TGTGCCAGCAGTTTAATCGGTCTCAGGGGCGGGGGCTACGAGCAGTACTTC. Residues: CASSLIGLRGGGYEQYF.

This chain joins TRBV6-5 and TRBJ2-7; 8 positions agree with TRBD1. J gave up 5 bases and V 7 bases, and 4 bases lay outside the gene matches. The germline V gene has CDR1 MNHEY and CDR2 SVGAGI. The CDR3 totals 12 residues. CDR3 sequence (DNA): TGTGCCAGCACCGGGGACAGGCACGAGCAGTACTTC. It encodes CASTGDRHEQYF.

This clone was observed a single time. The chain carries TRBV7-2 and TRBJ1-5; possible D gene TRBD1, 5 bases. The V end lost 1 base, the J end lost 4 bases, and 11 bases lay between the germline ends. CDR1 and CDR2 from the germline V gene are SGHTA and FQGNSA. The CDR3 is 15 amino acids. The CDR3 DNA reads TGTGCCAGCAGCTTAGTGGGACTTAAAAATCAGCCCCAGCATTTT. Protein product: CASSLVGLKNQPQHF.

The rearrangement links TRBV2 to TRBJ2-5; the D call may be TRBD1 or TRBD2 (5 bases each). The J call is in doubt because the DNA end fits TRBJ2-7 better. CDR3 length: 15 residues. CDR1 is SNHLY and CDR2 is FYNNEI in the germline V gene. For the CDR3, the DNA is TGTGCCAGCAATGAGGGGCGGATTAGCTCCTACGAGCAGTACTTC. This sequence encodes CASNEGRISSYEQYF.

The chain uses TRBV11-2 and TRBJ2-7; a weak D match, TRBD2 (5 bases). This CDR3 contains 15 residues. The germline V gene has CDR1 SGHAT and CDR2 FQNNGV. V was pared by 5 bases and J by 0 bases, with 14 bases between. CDR3 protein: CASSLGGLSSYEQYF. The CDR3 coding sequence is TGTGCCAGCAGCCTAGGAGGACTGAGCTCCTACGAGCAGTACTTC.

V and J are TRBV19 and TRBJ2-7; unclear D gene. CDR1 is LNHDA and CDR2 is SQIVND in the germline V gene (reference sequence). The CDR3 has 14 residues. V lost 6 bases to trimming and J lost 0 bases, with 12 bases between them. CDR3 in DNA: TGTGCCAGTAGCATCCATTGGGGCTCCTACGAGCAGTACTTC. Protein product: CASSIHWGSYEQYF. Looking up the rest from reference TRBV19 and TRBJ2-7 gives the full variable domain: DGGITQSPKYLFRKEGQNVTLSCEQNLNHDAMYWYRQDPGQGLRLIYYSQIVNDFQKGDIAEGYSVSREKKESFPLTVTSAQKNPTAFYLCASSIHWGSYEQYFGPGTRLTVT.

The chain couples TRBV5-1 to TRBJ2-1; the match to TRBD2 covers 10 bases. V lost 0 bases, J lost 8 bases, and 5 bases stayed unmatched. The germline V gene encodes CDR1 SGHRS and CDR2 YFSETQ. This CDR3 is built from 15 residues. CDR3 bases: TGCGCCAGCAGCTTGGGGCTAGCGGGAGTCTATGAGCAGTTCTTC. This sequence encodes CASSLGLAGVYEQFF.

This clone was counted once. J is TRBJ2-5 and V is TRBV28, with D perhaps TRBD2 (7 bases). V was pared by 6 bases and J by 2 bases, with 22 bases between. Germline V gene data show CDR1 as MDHEN and CDR2 as SYDVKM. This CDR3 has 17 amino acids. CDR3 nucleotide sequence: TGTGCCAGCAGCCCGGGGGGCAGGAGTGGGCATCAAGAGACCCAGTACTTC. It is translated as CASSPGGRSGHQETQYF.